A selection of T cell receptor beta chains follows, all from one sample in a study of T cell responses to AZD1222 COVID-19 vaccine. Only in-frame clones appear in the TCRdb table, and some are missing; sequencing was by immunoSEQ multiplex PCR. The sample records approximately 100,000 clones, about 90% being singletons. Here the sequenced sample was peripheral blood, taken on day 0 of AZD1222 vaccination. These receptor sequences come from an adult in good health. CDR3s include the opening cysteine and the closing phenylalanine or tryptophan. D genes are given only for firm matches. Some rows have no size entry. The others give once, few or many, or a class for an expanded clone.

abundance	v_gene	d_gene	j_gene	CDR3nt	CDR3aa
NA	TRBV5-5	NA	TRBJ2-2	TGTGCCAGCAGCCCGTTCGGCACCGGGGAGCTGTTTTTT	CASSPFGTGELFF
NA	TRBV18	NA	TRBJ2-7	TGTGCCAGCTCTAATAGCTCCTACGAGCAGTACTTC	CASSNSSYEQYF
NA	TRBV5-1	NA	TRBJ2-2	TGCGCCAGCAGCTTGACCACCGGGGAGCTGTTTTTT	CASSLTTGELFF
NA	TRBV7-3	NA	TRBJ2-1	TGTGCCAGCAGCCCAATGGCAGGGCGGAATGAGCAGTTCTTC	CASSPMAGRNEQFF
NA	TRBV5-1	TRBD1	TRBJ1-2	TGCGCCAGCAGCGACCGACAGGGACCCAACTATGGCTACACCTTC	CASSDRQGPNYGYTF
NA	TRBV7-8	TRBD2	TRBJ2-2	TGTGCCAGCAGCTCAGGACTAGCGGGAGGGCCCACCGGGGAGCTGTTTTTT	CASSSGLAGGPTGELFF
NA	TRBV29-1	NA	TRBJ2-1	TGCAGCGTTGTTAGCGGCCTCGGCGATGAGCAGTTCTTC	CSVVSGLGDEQFF
NA	TRBV28	NA	TRBJ1-2	TGTGCCAGCCTTAGGGCCTGGGCGCCCGGGGACTATGGCTACACCTTC	CASLRAWAPGDYGYTF
NA	TRBV7-9	NA	TRBJ1-3	TGTGCCAGCAGCTTAGTTGCAGGGATAGGAAACACCATATATTTT	CASSLVAGIGNTIYF
NA	TRBV27	NA	TRBJ1-2	TGTGCCAGCAGTTTACTAGGTCGGTATGGCTACACCTTC	CASSLLGRYGYTF
NA	TRBV19	NA	TRBJ2-2	TGTGCCAGTAGTATTAGTCATTTATCGGGTTTCCCCTTTGGGCAAAACACCGGGGAGCTGTTTTTT	CASSISHLSGFPFGQNTGELFF
NA	TRBV4-1	NA	TRBJ2-4	TGCGCCAGCAGCCAGCCTCTAGCCAAAAACATTCAGTACTTC	CASSQPLAKNIQYF
once	TRBV11-2	NA	TRBJ1-1	TGTGCCAGCAGCTTAGAAATGTTGGGGACTGAAGCTTTCTTT	CASSLEMLGTEAFF
once	TRBV30	NA	TRBJ1-1	TGTGCCTGGAGTTCACAGGTCTCTGAAGCTTTCTTT	CAWSSQVSEAFF
NA	TRBV19	NA	TRBJ2-5	TGTGCCAGTAGTATTCAGCCCAGGGACCCGACCCAGTACTTC	CASSIQPRDPTQYF
NA	TRBV6-5	NA	TRBJ1-4	TGTGCCAGCAGTATGACAGAAGTTAAACTGTTTTTT	CASSMTEVKLFF
NA	TRBV11-3	NA	TRBJ2-5	TGTGCCAGCAGCTTAGGAGAGACCCAGTACTTC	CASSLGETQYF
NA	TRBV11-2	TRBD1	TRBJ1-1	TGTGCCAGCAGCCTTCGGGGACAGGTGAACACTGAAGCTTTCTTT	CASSLRGQVNTEAFF
NA	TRBV19	TRBD1	TRBJ1-3	TGTGCCAGTAGGCAGGGCGGGACAGACACCATATATTTT	CASRQGGTDTIYF
NA	TRBV5-1	NA	TRBJ1-2	TGCGCCAGCAGCTTTTTAGGCAAACGGGACCTCTATGGCTACACCTTC	CASSFLGKRDLYGYTF
NA	TRBV20-1	NA	TRBJ2-7	TGCAGTGCAGGGGCGCCCTACGAGCAGTACTTC	CSAGAPYEQYF
NA	TRBV30	NA	TRBJ2-7	TGTGCCTGGACCGAGGGGTCCTACGAGCAGTACTTC	CAWTEGSYEQYF
NA	TRBV30	NA	TRBJ2-3	TGTGCCTGGAGTGTAGCGCGAGATACGCAGTATTTT	CAWSVARDTQYF
once	TRBV19	TRBD2	TRBJ2-5	TGTGCCAGTAGTATAGGCGGGGGTACCCAAGAGACCCAGTACTTC	CASSIGGGTQETQYF
NA	TRBV7-9	TRBD1	TRBJ2-2	TGTGCCAGCAGCTTAGCAATTCAGGGGGCTTCTGTTGATACCGGGGAGCTGTTTTTT	CASSLAIQGASVDTGELFF
NA	TRBV11-2	NA	TRBJ1-6	TGTGCCAGCAGCTTACGAGGGGACTATAATTCACCCCTCCACTTT	CASSLRGDYNSPLHF
NA	TRBV3-1/TRBV3-2	NA	TRBJ1-5	TGTGCCAGCAGCCAAGTGGGAGGACAGCCCCAGCATTTT	CASSQVGGQPQHF
once	TRBV4-1	NA	TRBJ2-7	TGCGCCAGCAGCCAGGGGGAGGTTTACGAGCAGTACTTC	CASSQGEVYEQYF